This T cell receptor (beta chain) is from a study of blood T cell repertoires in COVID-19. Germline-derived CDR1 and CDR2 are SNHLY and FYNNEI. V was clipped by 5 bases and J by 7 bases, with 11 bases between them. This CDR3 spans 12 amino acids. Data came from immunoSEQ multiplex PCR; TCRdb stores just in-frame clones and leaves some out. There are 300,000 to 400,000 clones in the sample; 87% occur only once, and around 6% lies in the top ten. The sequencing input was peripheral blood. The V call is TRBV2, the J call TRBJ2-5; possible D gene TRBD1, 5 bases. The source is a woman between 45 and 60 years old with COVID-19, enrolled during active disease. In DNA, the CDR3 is TGTGCCAGCAGTCAGGGTTATTTGACCCAGTACTTC. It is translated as CASSQGYLTQYF.